The 12 T cell receptor beta chains below all came from one sample that was sequenced in a study of Ad26.COV2.S vaccination and SARS-CoV-2 variants. Data came from immunoSEQ multiplex PCR; TCRdb stores just in-frame clones and leaves some out. The table includes roughly 420,000 clones, approximately 88% detected once. The treatment was: roughly 18 received Ad26.COV2.S at low or high dose, single or two shots; several received placebo; per-sample allocation not given. The investigators took samples on day 63 after the first vaccine or placebo injection. This specimen consisted of peripheral blood, obtained in a trial of Ad26.COV2.S vaccine versus placebo. The receptors originated from a person aged 18-65 years who received the Ad26.COV2.S COVID-19 vaccine or a placebo.

DNA of the CDR3: TGCGCCAGCAGCTTGGTCCAGGCCATGAACACTGAAGCTTTCTTT. It encodes CASSLVQAMNTEAFF. This sequence joins TRBV5-1 and TRBJ1-1, with unresolved D. The CDR3 has 15 residues. V was clipped by 0 bases and J by 0 bases, with 9 bases between them. Germline CDR1 SGHRS, CDR2 YFSETQ.

The gene calls are TRBV28 and TRBJ1-2; the match to TRBD1 covers 8 bases. CDR1 and CDR2 (germline): MDHEN, SYDVKM. This CDR3 spans 16 amino acids. The trim removed 6 bases at V and 4 bases at J, leaving 13 bases unmatched. The CDR3 sequence: CASRTLGQAHSYGYTF. The CDR3, as DNA: TGTGCCAGCAGAACACTGGGACAGGCGCACAGCTATGGCTACACCTTC.

The chain carries TRBV13 and TRBJ2-5; the D is unclear. The CDR3 covers 11 residues. Germline assignment: CDR1 PRHDT and CDR2 FYEKMQ (reference sequence). The ends were cut back, 3 bases at V and 4 bases at J, with 3 bases in the middle. CDR3 bases: TGTGCCAGCAGCTTTGGAGAGACCCAGTACTTC. Protein: CASSFGETQYF.

The chain links TRBV6-2 or TRBV6-3 to TRBJ2-1; the D is unclear. The V end lost 6 bases, the J end lost 9 bases, and 12 bases lay between the germline ends. CDR1 is MNHEY, CDR2 SVGEGT, per germline. The CDR3 spans 12 residues. The CDR3 here is CASSTDRAEQFF. The CDR3 DNA follows: TGTGCCAGCAGCACGGACCGGGCTGAGCAGTTCTTC.

This rearrangement joins TRBV9 to TRBJ2-7, with 10 nucleotides matching TRBD2. J gave up 7 bases and V 7 bases, and 17 bases lay outside the gene matches. From germline, CDR1 is SGDLS and CDR2 YYNGEE. This CDR3 region has 16 residues. CDR3 coding DNA: TGTGCCAGCTCCACGGGGCTAGCGGGGGCCCTTAGGGAGCAGTACTTC. It translates to CASSTGLAGALREQYF.

The chain carries TRBV28 and TRBJ1-2; 8 bases line up with TRBD1. CDR1 MDHEN and CDR2 SYDVKM come from the germline V gene. The length of the CDR3 is 14 residues. The trim removed 1 base at V and 7 bases at J, leaving 5 bases unmatched. CDR3 sequence: CASSLSDRVRGYTF. The CDR3 coding sequence is TGTGCCAGCAGTTTATCGGACAGGGTCCGTGGCTACACCTTC.

This chain links TRBV5-1 with TRBJ1-6; D remains ambiguous. The CDR3 sequence is 16 residues long. V lost 0 bases to trimming and J lost 4 bases, with 11 bases between them. In germline, CDR1 is SGHRS, CDR2 YFSETQ. The CDR3 region is CASSLGGVRYNSPLHF. CDR3 nucleotide sequence: TGCGCCAGCAGCTTGGGGGGTGTCCGATATAATTCACCCCTCCACTTT.

The chain employs TRBV6-5 and TRBJ2-5; TRBD2 is a possible D gene (6 bases). CDR1 is MNHEY, CDR2 SVGAGI, per germline. The ends were cut back, 5 bases at V and 4 bases at J, with 8 bases in the middle. The length of the CDR3 is 12 residues. CDR3 nucleotide sequence: TGTGCCAGCAGTCAGGGAGGAGAGACCCAGTACTTC. Amino acids: CASSQGGETQYF.

The chain combines TRBV28 with TRBJ1-3, with D uncertain. CDR3 size: 16 residues. Germline V gene lookup returns CDR1 MDHEN and CDR2 SYDVKM. Deletions cut 1 base from V and 2 bases from J, with 12 bases between. As DNA, the CDR3 is TGTGCCAGCAGTTTATATACGGGAGAGGCTGGAAACACCATATATTTT. Translating gives CASSLYTGEAGNTIYF.

The chain links TRBV7-2 to TRBJ2-1; D not resolved. V was pared by 1 base and J by 8 bases, with 12 bases between. Germline V gives CDR1 SGHTA, CDR2 FQGNSA. CDR3 length equals 14 residues. CDR3 in DNA: TGTGCCAGCAGCTTAGAGGGCTCGCTCCATGAGCAGTTCTTC. This codes for CASSLEGSLHEQFF.

The CDR3 nucleotides are TGTGCCGTGGCACGGGGGGTTGGCACTGAAGCTTTCTTT. Its translation: CAVARGVGTEAFF. This chain uses TRBV12-3 or TRBV12-4 with TRBJ1-1; D is perhaps TRBD1 (5 bases). Trimming took off 11 bases at V and 4 bases at J, with 17 bases between the two ends. This CDR3 spans 13 amino acids.

The genes are TRBV9 and TRBJ2-7; no definite D call. The V end was cut by 4 bases, the J end by 2 bases, with 13 bases between. CDR1 SGDLS and CDR2 YYNGEE come from the germline V gene. The CDR3 is 14 residues long. This chain's CDR3 is CASSTTGYTYEQYF. As DNA, the CDR3 is TGTGCCAGCAGCACGACTGGATACACCTACGAGCAGTACTTC.